This T cell receptor beta chain was sequenced during a study of blood T cell repertoires in COVID-19 (dated by TCRdb to between 2020 and 2021). With regard to the full study: Samples covering the acute and convalescent phases of COVID-19 were provided by collaborators in the United States, Italy and Spain. The material from the prospective study consisted of cDNA or gDNA derived from T cells, B-cell-depleted T cells, or PBMCs. Subjects who had been exposed to COVID-19, were actively infected with it, or had recovered from it provided the deeply sampled blood TCRbeta repertoires that made up the dataset. A freely available public database, intended as a resource for researchers studying the immune response to SARS-CoV-2, is where the repertoires were released. Samples came from the ongoing ImmuneRACE study (first 160 participants) plus 1,254 subjects from 6 global collaborators. A de-identified subject ID, COVID-19 status, age in years and sex were almost always included in the sample metadata. Where available, HLA class I and class II types were obtained from metadata supplied by the sample provider rather than from assay-based typing.

V and J are truncated by 3 bases and 4 bases respectively, leaving an intervening sequence of 7 bases. The CDR3 sequence holds 13 residues, the cysteine and phenylalanine included. CDR3 DNA only is kept here, 39 bases in frame from base 1. TCRbeta CDR3 regions were amplified from genomic DNA by means of the immunoSEQ Assay, a bias-controlled multiplex PCR. Per the original workflow: Within the assay, amplification of reference gene primers was used to estimate how many nucleated cells each sample contained. To quantify the absolute abundance of each unique TCRbeta CDR3 rearrangement, sequence reads were collapsed and filtered. For each sample, productive Simpson clonality was calculated as the square root of Simpson's diversity index over productive rearrangements. Held by TCRdb, this immuneACCESS table contains in-frame sequences only and omits some clones. Under half of the omission traces to an unresolved V gene where checked; the cause of the rest is unknown. V, J and clone size are taken as reported in that table, and D and trimming were inferred from the DNA itself. The sample yields more than 250,000 clones; just over 85% were counted once. Of the sample, over 9.5% falls within the top ten clones.

As concerns this clone: No antigen is known for it. No base-level quality is on record; no much larger clone is a single base apart.

Participants in the prospective study were enrolled through a virtual design, were aged about 18 to 100 years, and lived in fewer than 30 United States geographic areas. To assign participants to cohorts, the prospective study relied on clinical history that participants themselves reported in a screening survey and a study questionnaire. Recovered participants in ImmuneRACE Cohort 3 were defined as having two consecutive negative NP/OP PCR tests, clearance from a healthcare professional, or resolution of symptoms. Mobile phlebotomists in the prospective study collected whole blood, serum and a nasopharyngeal or oropharyngeal swab from every participant. Over an approximately 2-month period, participants in the prospective study had the option of providing additional blood draws and questionnaires. Prospective study blood samples were shipped either frozen or at room temperature before DNA extraction.

Beyond this particular receptor, the publication reports: How much clinical and demographic metadata was included differed by source and by participant, and the metadata was provided uncurated.

Recombination linked TRBV12-3 or TRBV12-4 to TRBJ1-5, with the D gene too uncertain to name. The TCR originated in a young woman who had recovered from COVID-19. What was sequenced was PBMCs or T cells enriched from blood (not recorded which). CDR3 reads: CASSFGENQPQHF. In nucleotide form, the sequence is TGTGCCAGCAGTTTCGGGGAAAATCAGCCCCAGCATTTT.